Listed below are T cell receptor beta chains from one sample, sequenced in a study of CD8 T cells in Susac syndrome. MiXCR, run by TCRdb on the immunoSEQ multiplex PCR reads, gives a single entry per CDR3 protein. Found here are more than 40,000 distinct CDR3 sequences, over 85% of them singletons; the top ten hold about 0.55%. The sequenced sample was CD8+ T cells from PBMCs. Receptors were obtained from a human donor in good health. The CDR3 runs from the conserved cysteine through the conserved F or W. D genes are given only for firm matches. Size tells how often a clone was seen (once, few, many) or the class of an expanded clone, and some rows leave it out.

>TRBV9|TRBJ2-5|.|.
CASSPPGWAYQETQYF
TGTGCCAGCAGCCCCCCGGGGTGGGCCTACCAAGAGACCCAGTACTTC
>TRBV20-1|TRBJ2-3|.|.
CSATDPGTDTQYF
TGCAGTGCTACGGACCCGGGCACAGATACGCAGTATTTT
>TRBV7-9|TRBJ2-1|.|TRBD2
CASSLGSGKYNEQFF
TGTGCCAGCAGCTTAGGGAGCGGGAAATACAATGAGCAGTTCTTC
>TRBV12-3/TRBV12-4|TRBJ2-1|once|TRBD2
CASSLIQRGNEQFF
TGTGCCAGCAGTTTAATCCAGCGGGGCAATGAGCAGTTCTTC
>TRBV11-3|TRBJ2-1|.|.
CASSLGVGALYNEQFF
TGTGCCAGCAGCTTAGGGGTAGGGGCTCTCTACAATGAGCAGTTCTTC
>TRBV6-1|TRBJ1-6|.|.
CASSESVGEWDSPLHF
TGTGCCAGCAGTGAATCGGTCGGGGAGTGGGATTCACCCCTCCACTTT
>TRBV4-1|TRBJ2-7|.|.
CASSFGTPQSSYEQYF
TGCGCCAGCAGCTTTGGGACACCGCAAAGTTCCTACGAGCAGTACTTC
>TRBV20-1|TRBJ2-7|once|TRBD2
CSASELAVGEQYF
TGCAGTGCTAGTGAACTAGCGGTGGGTGAGCAGTACTTC
>TRBV13|TRBJ2-2|.|.
CASSFGARELFF
TGTGCCAGCAGCTTTGGGGCGCGGGAGCTGTTTTTT
>TRBV5-1|TRBJ2-7|once|.
CASSFYRGDPYEQYF
TGCGCCAGCAGCTTTTATAGAGGGGACCCTTACGAGCAGTACTTC
>TRBV11-2|TRBJ2-3|.|TRBD2
CASRYLAGVSPDTQYF
TGTGCCAGCAGGTACCTAGCGGGAGTGAGCCCAGATACGCAGTATTTT
>TRBV14|TRBJ2-2|.|.
CASSQVQGTGELFF
TGTGCCAGCAGCCAAGTACAGGGCACCGGGGAGCTGTTTTTT
>TRBV6-5|TRBJ1-1|.|.
CASSYSKVDGINTEAFF
TGTGCCAGCAGTTACTCGAAGGTCGACGGAATTAACACTGAAGCTTTCTTT
>TRBV2|TRBJ2-5|.|.
CASSEVGSQETQYF
TGTGCCAGCAGTGAAGTTGGTTCACAAGAGACCCAGTACTTC
>TRBV29-1|TRBJ2-2|.|TRBD1
CSHRGRGGELFF
TGCAGCCACAGGGGGCGCGGCGGGGAGCTGTTTTTT
>TRBV27|TRBJ2-7|.|.
CASGSPTPYEQYF
TGTGCCAGCGGGAGCCCAACCCCCTACGAGCAGTACTTC
>TRBV6-2/TRBV6-3|TRBJ1-1|.|TRBD1
CASSRTGLNTEAFF
TGTGCCAGCAGTCGGACAGGATTGAACACTGAAGCTTTCTTT
>TRBV27|TRBJ1-1|.|.
CASTRGGMAEAFF
TGTGCCAGCACGCGGGGGGGGATGGCTGAAGCTTTCTTT
>TRBV24-1|TRBJ2-1|.|.
CATSDSGNSNEQFF
TGTGCCACCAGTGATTCCGGGAATAGCAATGAGCAGTTCTTC
>TRBV7-9|TRBJ1-2|.|.
CASSFPLPRDYGYTF
TGTGCCAGCAGCTTCCCCCTGCCCAGGGACTATGGCTACACCTTC
>TRBV6-2/TRBV6-3|TRBJ2-5|.|.
CASSYVEAETQYF
TGTGCCAGCAGTTACGTGGAGGCGGAGACCCAGTACTTC
>TRBV3-1|TRBJ2-2|.|.
CASSPKQFAGRAGELFF
TGTGCCAGCAGCCCAAAGCAGTTTGCGGGCCGGGCCGGGGAGCTGTTTTTT
>TRBV4-1|TRBJ1-1|.|TRBD1
CASSPTTGVTEAFF
TGCGCCAGCAGCCCTACGACAGGGGTCACTGAAGCTTTCTTT
>TRBV6-5|TRBJ2-7|.|.
CASSQPGAYEQYF
TGTGCCAGCAGCCAACCGGGGGCCTACGAGCAGTACTTC
>TRBV29-1|TRBJ2-2|.|TRBD1
CSVAGTGDTGELFF
TGCAGCGTTGCGGGAACAGGGGACACCGGGGAGCTGTTTTTT
>TRBV2|TRBJ1-1|.|.
CASSGRTAPNTEAFF
TGTGCCAGCAGCGGTAGGACAGCTCCGAACACTGAAGCTTTCTTT
>TRBV15|TRBJ1-5|.|.
CATSGRDSNQPQHF
TGTGCCACCAGCGGACGGGATAGCAATCAGCCCCAGCATTTT
>TRBV18|TRBJ1-1|.|.
CASEGGNTEAFF
TGTGCCAGCGAGGGGGGTAACACTGAAGCTTTCTTT
>TRBV19|TRBJ2-1|.|.
CASSLVSGTEQFF
TGTGCCAGTAGTCTCGTTTCAGGGACCGAGCAGTTCTTC
>TRBV6-1|TRBJ2-7|.|TRBD1
CATNSGTGRHEQYF
TGTGCCACCAACTCCGGGACAGGGAGACACGAGCAGTACTTC
>TRBV2|TRBJ2-7|.|.
CASSVLGTDPEQYF
TGTGCCAGCAGTGTTTTAGGAACAGACCCGGAGCAGTACTTC
>TRBV13|TRBJ2-3|.|TRBD2
CASSPGLARHTQYF
TGTGCCAGCAGCCCTGGACTAGCGAGACATACGCAGTATTTT
>TRBV2|TRBJ2-5|.|.
CASSFGHRHIETQYF
TGTGCCAGCAGTTTTGGACACCGGCACATCGAGACCCAGTACTTC
>TRBV27|TRBJ2-7|.|.
CASRPRVSSYEQYF
TGTGCCAGCAGACCTAGGGTAAGCTCCTACGAGCAGTACTTC
>TRBV19|TRBJ1-1|few|.
CASSFGTEAFF
TGTGCCAGTAGTTTTGGCACTGAAGCTTTCTTT
>TRBV7-9|TRBJ2-1|.|TRBD2
CASSPLGLAGDEQFF
TGTGCCAGCAGCCCCCTTGGGCTAGCGGGAGATGAGCAGTTCTTC
>TRBV6-5|TRBJ2-7|.|.
CASSYTGPPYEQYF
TGTGCCAGCAGCTACACAGGGCCCCCCTACGAGCAGTACTTC
>TRBV4-1|TRBJ2-5|.|.
CASSQVRNTKEETQYF
TGCGCCAGCAGCCAAGTGCGGAACACGAAAGAAGAGACCCAGTACTTC
>TRBV7-6|TRBJ2-7|.|TRBD1
CASSLAPGQGMYEQYF
TGTGCCAGCAGCTTAGCACCTGGACAGGGGATGTACGAGCAGTACTTC
>TRBV3-1|TRBJ2-7|.|TRBD2
CASSQSGRSHEQYF
TGTGCCAGCAGCCAAAGCGGGAGGAGCCACGAGCAGTACTTC
>TRBV29-1|TRBJ2-5|.|.
CSVEDLGLEETQYF
TGCAGCGTTGAAGATCTAGGGCTTGAAGAGACCCAGTACTTC